Below, 7 T cell receptor beta chains from the same sample are listed, as sequenced in a study of T cell repertoires in cytomegalovirus infection. MiXCR, applied by TCRdb to the reads, yields one record per CDR3 protein. The sample gives 250,000 to 300,000 distinct CDR3 sequences, over 15% of which show up once; about 45% is in the top ten. Sequencing was carried out using CD8+ T cells from PBMCs. Every receptor here comes from a human donor in good health (CMV status not recorded). Some clones in this sample may be carry-over from other donors' samples.

There are a few counts of this clonotype. The V gene is TRBV24-1, the J gene TRBJ1-1; D unclear. The CDR3 is 13 amino acids. The germline CDR1 and CDR2 sequences are KGHDR and SFDVKD. V shed 5 bases and J shed 1 base, with 7 bases lying between them. This CDR3 is CATSARGNTEAFF. The CDR3 DNA reads TGTGCCACCAGTGCCCGCGGGAACACTGAAGCTTTCTTT.

There are a few counts of this clonotype. The gene calls are TRBV7-6 and TRBJ2-5; a possible D gene is TRBD2 (6 bases). This CDR3 comprises 17 residues. V was clipped by 8 bases and J by 3 bases, with 25 bases between them. Germline V gene data show CDR1 as SGHVS and CDR2 as FNYEAQ. CDR3 sequence (DNA): TGTGCCAGCCAGTGGGCCGTCGGAGGGCTGGACAAAGAGACCCAGTACTTC. Amino acid sequence: CASQWAVGGLDKETQYF.

There are a few counts of this clonotype. V usage is TRBV7-8 and J usage is TRBJ2-7; D is uncertain. CDR1 is SGHVS, CDR2 FQNEAQ, per germline. CDR3 length: 13 residues. V lost 1 base and J 3 bases, leaving 7 bases between the germline ends. This CDR3 is CASSLDWGYEQYF. CDR3 nucleotide sequence: TGTGCCAGCAGCTTAGACTGGGGCTACGAGCAGTACTTC.

V usage is TRBV11-2 and J usage is TRBJ2-3, with 10 bases lining up with TRBD2. The trim removed 2 bases at V and 2 bases at J, leaving 10 bases unmatched. CDR1 is SGHAT, CDR2 FQNNGV, per germline. This CDR3 spans 18 amino acids. This chain's CDR3 is CASSLTASGGPPTDTQYF. The CDR3 DNA is TGTGCCAGCAGCTTAACCGCTAGCGGGGGACCTCCCACAGATACGCAGTATTTT.

This clonotype was counted between two and nine times. The chain is built from TRBV19 and TRBJ2-7; perhaps TRBD1 as D (5 bases). Trimming left V 7 bases short and J 1 base short, with 17 bases between. The CDR3 runs to 15 residues. Germline V lookup: CDR1 LNHDA, CDR2 SQIVND (reference sequence). The CDR3, as DNA: TGTGCCAGTACCCCGACGGCAGGGAATTCCTACGAGCAGTACTTC. Translated: CASTPTAGNSYEQYF.

Many counts were recorded for this clonotype. V is TRBV7-6 and J is TRBJ2-7; possible D gene TRBD1, 6 bases. Germline assignment: CDR1 SGHVS and CDR2 FNYEAQ. CDR3 length: 14 residues. Trimming stripped 0 bases from V and 6 bases from J, with 12 bases between. The CDR3 protein is CASSLAGATGEQYF. CDR3 coding DNA: TGTGCCAGCAGCTTAGCGGGGGCCACGGGCGAGCAGTACTTC. Supplemented by reference TRBV7-6 and TRBJ2-7, the full variable domain reads GAGVSQSPRYKVTKRGQDVALRCDPISGHVSLYWYRQALGQGPEFLTYFNYEAQQDKSGLPNDRFSAERPEGSISTLTIQRTEQRDSAMYRCASSLAGATGEQYFGPGTRLTVT.

There are a few counts of this clonotype. V usage is TRBV7-3 and J usage is TRBJ2-7; D is undetermined. The CDR3 is 15 amino acids. CDR1 is SGHTA and CDR2 is FQGTGA in the germline V gene. V was clipped by 2 bases and J by 6 bases, with 17 bases between them. The CDR3 nucleotides read TGTGCCAGCAGCTTAGACCTCGGCCCGACGGGCGAGCAGTACTTC. The encoded protein is CASSLDLGPTGEQYF.